Presented here are 20 T cell receptor beta chains from one specimen sequenced in a study of blood T cells in healthy people across ages. A sample-barcoded 5' primer and a J-beta primer mix were used in a second PCR of roughly 7 to 11 cycles. TCRdb passed the 5' RACE reads through MiXCR, listing each CDR3 protein once. This table has 1.6 million or so distinct CDR3 sequences, about 35% appearing once. Sequencing was carried out using blood. The receptors stem from a woman aged 25 to 39 in good health.

This clonotype was picked up one time. The junction departs from germline at one end; a sequencing error may be responsible. CDR3 in DNA: TGTACCAGCAAAGGGACTCCCTATGGCTACACCTTC. This translates into CTSKGTPYGYTF. V is TRBV27 and J is TRBJ1-2, with a tentative D call TRBD1 (5 bases). CDR1 and CDR2 from the germline V gene are MNHEY and SMNVEV (reference sequence). There are 12 residues in the CDR3.

On this clonotype: At one end the junction does not follow the germline gene, possibly because of a read error. The rearrangement joins TRBV13 to TRBJ2-1, with D perhaps matching TRBD1 (6 bases). The DNA end lines up better with TRBJ2-7; the J call may be wrong. CDR3 length: 15 residues. Germline V gene lookup returns CDR1 PRHDT and CDR2 FYEKMQ (reference sequence). The CDR3 DNA sequence: TGTGTCAGCAGTTTAAGACAGGAGCCGCCCTACGAGCAGTACTTC. Encoded protein: CVSSLRQEPPYEQYF.

The V and J genes are TRBV2 and TRBJ1-5, with D perhaps matching TRBD1 (5 bases). V gave up 5 bases and J gave up 3 bases, with 8 bases separating them. Per the germline V gene, CDR1 is SNHLY and CDR2 is FYNNEI. The CDR3 has 13 amino acids. CDR3 sequence: CASSQDNNQPQHF. The CDR3 nucleotides are TGTGCCAGCAGTCAGGACAACAATCAGCCCCAGCATTTT.

This clonotype showed up many times. V and J are TRBV6-6 and TRBJ2-1; unclear D gene. V dropped 6 bases and J dropped 10 bases, with 13 bases sitting between them. The germline CDR1 and CDR2 sequences are MNHNY and SVGAGI (reference sequence). The length of the CDR3 is 12 residues. The CDR3 here is CASSLRGEEQFF. The DNA of the CDR3 is TGTGCCAGCAGCTTAAGAGGTGAGGAGCAGTTCTTC.

This clonotype was detected only a few times. The chain uses TRBV3-1 and TRBJ2-1; D may be TRBD2 (6 bases). Trimming stripped 2 bases from V and 6 bases from J, with 11 bases between. This CDR3 is built from 14 residues. CDR1 LGHDT and CDR2 YNNKEL come from the germline V gene (reference sequence). CDR3 loop: CASSQRLVSNEQFF. The CDR3 nucleotides read TGTGCCAGCAGCCAAAGACTAGTAAGCAATGAGCAGTTCTTC.

This clonotype was picked up a small number of times. The genes are TRBV20-1 and TRBJ1-2; unclear D gene. The CDR3 runs 14 residues. V lost 1 base and J lost 4, with 13 bases in between. The germline gives CDR1 DFQATT, CDR2 SNEGSKA (reference sequence). CDR3: CSARGTASIYGYTF. In nucleotides, the CDR3 is TGCAGTGCTAGAGGAACGGCTAGTATCTATGGCTACACCTTC.

This chain uses TRBV9 with TRBJ2-5, with a tentative D call TRBD2 (5 bases). The CDR3 covers 14 residues. Looked up from germline, CDR1 is SGDLS and CDR2 is YYNGEE. The germline V and J ends were trimmed by 6 bases and 3 bases, with 15 bases remaining between them. The CDR3, as DNA: TGTGCCAGCACCCCCGGGCAGAGGGAAGAGACCCAGTACTTC. Protein sequence: CASTPGQREETQYF.

This clonotype was seen a handful of times. This sequence joins TRBV12-5 and TRBJ1-2; 10 bases line up with TRBD1. Trimming at V came to 0 bases and at J to 0 bases, leaving 10 bases not matched to a gene. The CDR3 runs 19 residues. Germline CDR1 reads LGHNT; CDR2 reads FRNRAP. CDR3 bases: TGTGCTAGTGGTTTGGTACTGGGACAGGGGCCCAAAGCTAACTATGGCTACACCTTC. Amino acid sequence: CASGLVLGQGPKANYGYTF.

The rearrangement uses TRBV5-1 and TRBJ2-1, with D perhaps matching TRBD1 (5 bases). Trimming removed 3 bases at V and 0 bases at J, with 10 bases between. Germline CDR1 is SGHRS and CDR2 is YFSETQ. This CDR3 contains 15 residues. The CDR3 sequence is CASSSDRTSYNEQFF. In DNA, the CDR3 is TGCGCCAGCAGCTCAGACAGAACCTCCTACAATGAGCAGTTCTTC.

As to this clonotype: One end of the junction is discordant with germline, which a read error may explain. The chain carries TRBV11-2 and TRBJ2-5, with no clear D. Germline CDR1 and CDR2: SGHAT and FQNNGV. This CDR3 has 13 residues. CDR3 coding DNA: TGTGCCTGCAGCAACCGCAGGCAAGAGACCCAGTACTTC. It specifies CACSNRRQETQYF.

This clonotype appeared a few times. CDR3 region: CASSKVGGREKLFF. CDR3 sequence (DNA): TGTGCCAGCAGCAAAGTCGGGGGTCGTGAAAAACTGTTTTTT. V gene TRBV12-3 or TRBV12-4 combines with J gene TRBJ1-4; D is perhaps TRBD1 (5 bases). The CDR3 extends over 14 amino acids. The V gene lost 6 bases and the J gene lost 7 bases, with 15 bases spanning the gap.

The genes are TRBV10-2 and TRBJ1-2; D unclear. V lost 6 bases and J lost 0, with 11 bases in between. Germline CDR1 reads WSHSY; CDR2 reads SAAADI. The CDR3 is 14 residues long. In DNA, the CDR3 is TGCGCCAGCAGGGATGCAGGAGCTAACTATGGCTACACCTTC. Amino acids: CASRDAGANYGYTF.

This chain connects TRBV12-3 or TRBV12-4 to TRBJ2-1, with TRBD1 identical over 9 bases. V was clipped by 5 bases and J by 6 bases; unmatched bases: 8. The CDR3 spans 15 residues. The CDR3 region has the DNA TGTGCCAGCAGTCCTGGGACAGGGCGGTTCAATGAGCAGTTCTTC. Translating gives CASSPGTGRFNEQFF.

A word on this clonotype: A much bigger clone sits one base away, suggesting this may be a read error. V is TRBV3-1 and J is TRBJ2-5; D not certain. Germline V gene sequence: CDR1 LGHDT, CDR2 YNNKEL (reference sequence). CDR3 length equals 13 residues. V lost 5 bases and J lost 1, with 8 bases in between. The CDR3 nucleotides are TGTGCCAGCAGCGAACGCCGCCAAGAGACCCAGTACTTC. It codes for CASSERRQETQYF.

This clonotype turned up a few times. V is TRBV4-1 and J is TRBJ2-3; a weak D match, TRBD1 (6 bases). Germline V gene sequence: CDR1 MGHRA, CDR2 YSYEKL. CDR3 size: 15 residues. V was trimmed by 3 bases and J by 2 bases, leaving 12 bases between them. This CDR3 reads CASSHRDTSTDTQYF. CDR3 sequence (DNA): TGCGCCAGCAGCCACCGGGACACCTCCACAGATACGCAGTATTTT.

This clonotype has only a few counts. The rearrangement joins TRBV5-5 to TRBJ2-1; D is possibly TRBD2 (6 bases). Germline lookup yields CDR1 SGHKS and CDR2 YYEKEE (reference sequence). The CDR3 contains 16 residues. V was clipped by 2 bases and J by 4 bases, with 16 bases between them. CDR3 loop: CASSFRRGGLYNEQFF. The CDR3 nucleotides read TGTGCCAGCAGCTTTCGACGGGGAGGATTATACAATGAGCAGTTCTTC.

This sequence joins TRBV3-1 and TRBJ1-4; D call uncertain. V gave up 5 bases and J gave up 7 bases, with 14 bases separating them. Germline V gene sequence: CDR1 LGHDT, CDR2 YNNKEL (reference sequence). This CDR3 has 14 residues. CDR3 residues: CASSARGPSEKLFF. CDR3 bases: TGTGCCAGCAGCGCCCGAGGCCCCAGTGAAAAACTGTTTTTT.

This clonotype was found many times. The chain recombines TRBV29-1 with TRBJ2-6; no reliable D call. Looked up from germline, CDR1 is SQVTM and CDR2 is ANQGSEA. The CDR3 loop spans 13 amino acids. V was shortened by 7 bases and J by 4 bases, with 11 bases between the two germline ends. This CDR3 reads CSGLDTGANVLTF. Here the CDR3 DNA reads TGCAGCGGGTTGGATACAGGGGCCAACGTCCTGACTTTC.

This clonotype was seen at least ten times. DNA for the CDR3: TGTGCCAGCAGTGAATATGGCCTAGCCGTCTACAATGAGCAGTTCTTC. This sequence encodes CASSEYGLAVYNEQFF. This sequence joins TRBV25-1 and TRBJ2-1, with TRBD2 as a possible D gene (5 bases). This CDR3 is 16 amino acids long. V lost 0 bases to trimming and J lost 3 bases, with 12 bases between them. The germline CDR1 and CDR2 sequences are MGHDK and SYGVNS.

This CDR3 is CASRPGDHSYNEQFF. CDR3 in DNA: TGTGCCAGTCGCCCAGGGGACCACTCCTACAATGAGCAGTTCTTC. The chain combines TRBV19 with TRBJ2-1; a possible D gene is TRBD1 (6 bases). The germline V gene encodes CDR1 LNHDA and CDR2 SQIVND (reference sequence). CDR3 size: 15 residues. V lost 8 bases, J lost 0 bases, and 14 bases lay in between.